A selection of T cell receptor beta chains follows, all from one sample in a study of regulatory T cells in long-lasting Graves disease. Using its own MiXCR run on the multiplex PCR reads, TCRdb lists one record per CDR3 protein. The repertoire includes around 250,000 distinct CDR3 sequences, just over 20% of them detected once, and about 15% sits in the top ten. The sequencing here drew on peripheral blood mononuclear cells (PBMCs), taken at new diagnosis, from a patient treated with antithyroid drugs. These receptor sequences come from a female donor with Graves disease. Both conserved end residues are part of each CDR3. The D gene is left open where the match is weak. Clone size, where shown, is once, few, many, or a class for clones that have expanded.

d_gene: TRBD2; abundance: .; v_gene: TRBV6-9; j_gene: TRBJ2-3; CDR3nt: TGTGCCAGCAGTTACCTAGCGGGGGGGTCAGCAGATACGCAGTATTTT; CDR3aa: CASSYLAGGSADTQYF
d_gene: .; abundance: many; v_gene: TRBV11-2; j_gene: TRBJ1-1; CDR3nt: TGTGCCAGCAGCTTAGATAGAACACTTCGGGCTTTCTTT; CDR3aa: CASSLDRTLRAFF
d_gene: .; abundance: .; v_gene: TRBV30; j_gene: TRBJ1-1; CDR3nt: TGTGCCTGGAGTGTACTCGGCACTGAAGCTTTCTTT; CDR3aa: CAWSVLGTEAFF
d_gene: .; abundance: .; v_gene: TRBV20-1; j_gene: TRBJ1-3; CDR3nt: TGCAGTGCGCGGGCAAGCTCTGGAAACACCATATATTTT; CDR3aa: CSARASSGNTIYF
d_gene: .; abundance: many; v_gene: TRBV5-1; j_gene: TRBJ2-7; CDR3nt: TGCGCCAGCAGCCCGGGAACGGGGAGCTACTGGGAGCAGTACTTC; CDR3aa: CASSPGTGSYWEQYF
d_gene: TRBD2; abundance: many; v_gene: TRBV13; j_gene: TRBJ2-1; CDR3nt: TGTGCCAGCAGCTTAAGAACTAGCGGGAGTTCTGAGCAGTTCTTC; CDR3aa: CASSLRTSGSSEQFF
d_gene: .; abundance: .; v_gene: TRBV5-1; j_gene: TRBJ2-3; CDR3nt: TGCGCCAGCAGCGCCACAGCGGGTACTAGCACAGATACGCAGTGTTTT; CDR3aa: CASSATAGTSTDTQCF
d_gene: .; abundance: many; v_gene: TRBV5-1; j_gene: TRBJ1-5; CDR3nt: TGCGCCAGCAGCTTTGAGCCGTCAAATCAGCCCCAGCATTTT; CDR3aa: CASSFEPSNQPQHF
d_gene: .; abundance: many; v_gene: TRBV6-2/TRBV6-3; j_gene: TRBJ2-2; CDR3nt: TGTGCCAGCATCCCGGGAGTCACCGGGGAGCTGTTTTTT; CDR3aa: CASIPGVTGELFF
d_gene: .; abundance: many; v_gene: TRBV7-8; j_gene: TRBJ2-2; CDR3nt: TGTGCCAGCAGCTTAGAGCTCACCGGGGAGCTGTTTTTT; CDR3aa: CASSLELTGELFF
d_gene: .; abundance: many; v_gene: TRBV15; j_gene: TRBJ1-5; CDR3nt: TGTGCCACCAGCGGAGTCCTACAGGAGTATAGCAATCAGCCCCAGCATTTT; CDR3aa: CATSGVLQEYSNQPQHF
d_gene: TRBD2; abundance: many; v_gene: TRBV20-1; j_gene: TRBJ2-7; CDR3nt: TGCAGTGCTAGCGCGGGGGTCTACGAGCAGTACTTC; CDR3aa: CSASAGVYEQYF
d_gene: TRBD2; abundance: .; v_gene: TRBV5-5; j_gene: TRBJ2-1; CDR3nt: TGTGCCAGCAGCCCTGGAGGGACTAACGACAATGAGCAGTTCTTC; CDR3aa: CASSPGGTNDNEQFF
d_gene: .; abundance: many; v_gene: TRBV6-2/TRBV6-3; j_gene: TRBJ1-1; CDR3nt: TGTGCCAGCAGTCATCCCCTCCAGGGGCCTCGAAACACTGAAGCTTTCTTT; CDR3aa: CASSHPLQGPRNTEAFF
d_gene: .; abundance: .; v_gene: TRBV6-1; j_gene: TRBJ1-4; CDR3nt: TGTGCCAGCAGGCCTATATCAACTAATGAAAAACTGTTTTTT; CDR3aa: CASRPISTNEKLFF
d_gene: .; abundance: many; v_gene: TRBV19; j_gene: TRBJ1-1; CDR3nt: TGTGCCAGCCTGAGGGGAAACACTGAAGCTTTCTTT; CDR3aa: CASLRGNTEAFF
d_gene: .; abundance: many; v_gene: TRBV10-3; j_gene: TRBJ2-3; CDR3nt: TGTGCCATCACGGGGGGCGGAATATCTAGCACAGATACGCAGTATTTT; CDR3aa: CAITGGGISSTDTQYF
d_gene: .; abundance: many; v_gene: TRBV24-1; j_gene: TRBJ1-5; CDR3nt: TGCGGGCCGACCAATCAGCCCCAGCATTTT; CDR3aa: CGPTNQPQHF
d_gene: .; abundance: many; v_gene: TRBV10-3; j_gene: TRBJ1-2; CDR3nt: TGTGCCATCAGTACCAATAGTAGGGACACTCCCACCCCTACCTATGGCTACACCTTC; CDR3aa: CAISTNSRDTPTPTYGYTF
d_gene: TRBD1; abundance: many; v_gene: TRBV20-1; j_gene: TRBJ1-2; CDR3nt: TGCAGTGCTAGAAGCCCGGGACAGGGGGCGCGTAGCGGCTACACCTTC; CDR3aa: CSARSPGQGARSGYTF
d_gene: TRBD1; abundance: few; v_gene: TRBV20-1; j_gene: TRBJ2-3; CDR3nt: TGCAGTGCTACAGGGGGCGGTGAGACAGATACGCAGTATTTT; CDR3aa: CSATGGGETDTQYF
d_gene: TRBD1; abundance: many; v_gene: TRBV5-1; j_gene: TRBJ2-7; CDR3nt: TGCGCCAGCAGCTGGGGACAGGGGAGACCCTACGAGCAGTACTTC; CDR3aa: CASSWGQGRPYEQYF
d_gene: TRBD2; abundance: many; v_gene: TRBV5-1; j_gene: TRBJ2-1; CDR3nt: TGCGCCAGCAGCTCAGCGGGGGCGTACAATGAGCAGTTCTTC; CDR3aa: CASSSAGAYNEQFF
d_gene: .; abundance: .; v_gene: TRBV6-2/TRBV6-3; j_gene: TRBJ2-7; CDR3nt: TGTGCCAGCAGTTACCAGGGAAGGGAGCGGTACTTC; CDR3aa: CASSYQGRERYF
d_gene: TRBD2; abundance: many; v_gene: TRBV30; j_gene: TRBJ2-2; CDR3nt: TGTGCCTGGAGTACGGGACTAGCGTTCGGGGAGCTGTTTTTT; CDR3aa: CAWSTGLAFGELFF
d_gene: .; abundance: many; v_gene: TRBV7-8; j_gene: TRBJ1-6; CDR3nt: TGTGCCAGCAGCCCTAAGAGCACTCAGTACCTCCACTTT; CDR3aa: CASSPKSTQYLHF
d_gene: .; abundance: .; v_gene: TRBV10-1; j_gene: TRBJ2-3; CDR3nt: TGCGCCAGCAGTGAGCCAGGGGCCACAGATACGCAGTATTTT; CDR3aa: CASSEPGATDTQYF
d_gene: .; abundance: .; v_gene: TRBV5-8; j_gene: TRBJ1-6; CDR3nt: TGTGCCAGCAGCCCCCGTGGGGGGTTTAACTCACCCCTCCACTTT; CDR3aa: CASSPRGGFNSPLHF
d_gene: TRBD2; abundance: once; v_gene: TRBV7-8; j_gene: TRBJ2-3; CDR3nt: TGTGCCAGCAGACACGCCCGACTAGCGGGAGCGGTGGATACGCAGTATTTT; CDR3aa: CASRHARLAGAVDTQYF
d_gene: .; abundance: .; v_gene: TRBV6-1; j_gene: TRBJ2-1; CDR3nt: TGTGCCAGCAAAGAGGGGAATGAGCAGTTCTTC; CDR3aa: CASKEGNEQFF
d_gene: TRBD2; abundance: many; v_gene: TRBV7-2; j_gene: TRBJ2-5; CDR3nt: TGTGCCAGCAGCTCCCGGACTAGCGGAAACCAAGAGACCCAGTACTTC; CDR3aa: CASSSRTSGNQETQYF
d_gene: .; abundance: .; v_gene: TRBV4-3; j_gene: TRBJ1-2; CDR3nt: TGCGCCAGCAGTCCGGCGCCGAAACAGGGTTTCGGCTACACCTTC; CDR3aa: CASSPAPKQGFGYTF
d_gene: TRBD1; abundance: .; v_gene: TRBV6-1; j_gene: TRBJ2-1; CDR3nt: TGTGCCAGCGACATCGGGACAGGGGAGTCCAATGAGCAGTTCTTC; CDR3aa: CASDIGTGESNEQFF
d_gene: .; abundance: many; v_gene: TRBV7-2; j_gene: TRBJ2-5; CDR3nt: TGTGCCAGCAGCTGGGACCCTCAACAAGAGACCCAGTACTTC; CDR3aa: CASSWDPQQETQYF
d_gene: .; abundance: .; v_gene: TRBV7-2; j_gene: TRBJ1-2; CDR3nt: TGTGCCAGCAGCTTAGACAGGGTTGGGGGCTACACCTTC; CDR3aa: CASSLDRVGGYTF
d_gene: .; abundance: many; v_gene: TRBV18; j_gene: TRBJ2-5; CDR3nt: TGTGCCAGCTCATCAACGGGACTCGCTGAGACCCAGTACTTC; CDR3aa: CASSSTGLAETQYF
d_gene: TRBD2; abundance: .; v_gene: TRBV28; j_gene: TRBJ2-1; CDR3nt: TGTGCCAGCATTCAGACTAGCGGGGGACGCAATGAGCAGTTCTTC; CDR3aa: CASIQTSGGRNEQFF
d_gene: .; abundance: .; v_gene: TRBV19; j_gene: TRBJ2-4; CDR3nt: TGTGCCAGTAGGGGAGGCAGGGGAGCCAAAAACATTCAGTACTTC; CDR3aa: CASRGGRGAKNIQYF
d_gene: TRBD1; abundance: .; v_gene: TRBV2; j_gene: TRBJ2-5; CDR3nt: TGTGCCACCAGCAGAGCCCCAGGGGGCGGGGAGACCCAGTACTTC; CDR3aa: CATSRAPGGGETQYF
d_gene: TRBD1; abundance: few; v_gene: TRBV6-1; j_gene: TRBJ2-6; CDR3nt: TGTGCCAGCAGGCCGACAGGGGGCCGCTCTGGGGCCAACGTCCTGACTTTC; CDR3aa: CASRPTGGRSGANVLTF